The rows below give T cell receptor beta chains drawn from one sample of a study of neoadjuvant anti-PD-1 for oral cavity cancer. Generated by immunoSEQ multiplex PCR, the TCRdb table keeps only in-frame clones and is missing some. The table includes roughly 32,000 clones, more than 65% detected once. Specimen: PBMCs, collected after nivolumab (anti-PD-1) treatment. Source of these receptors: a person aged 35 to 85 with oral cavity squamous cell carcinoma. Both conserved end residues are part of each CDR3. The order of the fields is CDR3 DNA, CDR3 protein, clone size, V gene, J gene, D gene. The D gene is left open where the match is weak. Only some rows state a clone size, as once, few, many or a class for expanded clones.

TGTGCCAGCAGCCCCATTGGGAATGAAAAACTGTTTTTT,CASSPIGNEKLFF,.,TRBV14,TRBJ1-4,.
TGTGCCAGCAGCGTAGGGGCAGACAATCAGCCCCAGCATTTT,CASSVGADNQPQHF,.,TRBV9,TRBJ1-5,.
TGTGCCAGCAGTGAGCTGACAGGCACAGATACGCAGTATTTT,CASSELTGTDTQYF,.,TRBV2,TRBJ2-3,.
TGTGCCAGCAGTTTACAACAGGGGAGGCCCGACGAGCAGTACTTC,CASSLQQGRPDEQYF,.,TRBV28,TRBJ2-7,.
TGTGCCAGCAGCTTCGGGACTCTTAACACCGGGGAGCTGTTTTTT,CASSFGTLNTGELFF,.,TRBV9,TRBJ2-2,.
TGTGCCAGCAGGTACAGCAATTCACCCCTCCACTTT,CASRYSNSPLHF,.,TRBV7-2,TRBJ1-6,.
TGCGCCAGCAGTCGCAACTTTGAGGTTTTGAACTTATGGACTGAAGCTTTCTTT,CASSRNFEVLNLWTEAFF,.,TRBV23-1,TRBJ1-1,.
TGCGCCAGCAGCCGGGGGGTCGGAAACCAAGAGACCCAGTACTTC,CASSRGVGNQETQYF,.,TRBV5-1,TRBJ2-5,TRBD2
TGTGCCAGCAGCTTAATGAGACAGGGGCACTCACCCCTCCACTTT,CASSLMRQGHSPLHF,.,TRBV11-2,TRBJ1-6,TRBD1
TGTGCCAGCAGCTTTGGGGCGGGGAGCAATGAGCAGTTCTTC,CASSFGAGSNEQFF,.,TRBV5-6,TRBJ2-1,.
TGTGCCAGCCACCAGGTGAATAGCAATCAGCCCCAGCATTTT,CASHQVNSNQPQHF,.,TRBV6-1,TRBJ1-5,.
TGTGCCAGCAGCTGGACCGGGGGCCTGGAAGATACGCAGTATTTT,CASSWTGGLEDTQYF,.,TRBV5-5,TRBJ2-3,.
TGTGCCATCGCTGGGGGCCAAGAGACCCAGTACTTC,CAIAGGQETQYF,.,TRBV10-3,TRBJ2-5,.
TGTGCCAGCAGCACTTACCGACAGGGGGAGGAGACCCAGTACTTC,CASSTYRQGEETQYF,.,TRBV5-4,TRBJ2-5,TRBD1
TGTGCCAGCAGCCCACCGGGACAGGGCTTGAATGGCTACACCTTC,CASSPPGQGLNGYTF,medium-sized,TRBV5-4,TRBJ1-2,TRBD1
TGTGCCAGCAGTTCCCAACAGGGGGCGCGTACTGAAGCTTTCTTT,CASSSQQGARTEAFF,.,TRBV6-5,TRBJ1-1,TRBD1
TGTGCCAGCAGTTTACTCGGCCGCGGGCAGGAAGAGACCCAGTACTTC,CASSLLGRGQEETQYF,.,TRBV28,TRBJ2-5,.
TGTGCCAGCAAAACCGGGACAGCGAACACTGAAGCTTTCTTT,CASKTGTANTEAFF,.,TRBV6-4,TRBJ1-1,TRBD1
TGTGCCAGCAGCCAACGGCGGTGGGGCAGCACAGATACGCAGTATTTT,CASSQRRWGSTDTQYF,.,TRBV13,TRBJ2-3,.
TGTGCCAGCAGCCCGCGGACTAGCGCAGTGCAAGAGACCCAGTACTTC,CASSPRTSAVQETQYF,.,TRBV7-9,TRBJ2-5,TRBD2
TGTGCCAGCAGTCCACGGGGACAGGGGGCTGGGGCCAACGTCCTGACTTTC,CASSPRGQGAGANVLTF,.,TRBV27,TRBJ2-6,TRBD1
TGTGCCAGCAGCGCTGGACAGGGGTTGGGCAAAAACATTCAGTACTTC,CASSAGQGLGKNIQYF,.,TRBV9,TRBJ2-4,TRBD1
TGTGCCAGTAGTATTGGGACTAGTGTCAACGAGCAGTACTTC,CASSIGTSVNEQYF,.,TRBV19,TRBJ2-7,TRBD2
TGCGCCAGCAGCCAAGATAGAGGGACAGGGTCCTACGAGCAGTACTTC,CASSQDRGTGSYEQYF,.,TRBV4-3,TRBJ2-7,TRBD1